This TCR beta chain originates from a study of vaccination and CD4 T cells after COVID-19. As concerns this clonotype: Its cognate antigen is unknown.

The germline V gene encodes CDR1 LNHDA and CDR2 SQIVND (reference sequence). The length of the CDR3 is 13 residues. V lost 6 bases, J lost 4 bases, and 12 bases lay in between. The treatment here: roughly ten-day PBMC culture with coronavirus spike peptide pools or control peptides (ViraFEST assay). The study sequenced cultured CD4+ T cell DNA using the Oncomine TCR Beta short-read assay. In TCRdb, the PCR reads were re-called with MiXCR into one record per CDR3 protein. The sample contains 15,000 to 20,000 distinct CDR3 sequences, more than 65% of which appear only once. This TCR was sampled from a human donor who had recovered from COVID-19. Sequencing used CD4+ T cells from blood, cultured in vitro. The chain joins TRBV19 to TRBJ1-2; weak D call: TRBD1 (5 bases). The DNA of the CDR3 is TGTGCCAGTAGGATCGGACACCTCTATGGCTACACCTTC. Protein product: CASRIGHLYGYTF.